The sequence of this T cell receptor beta chain was determined in a study of blood T cell repertoires in COVID-19. Study details: Samples representing acute and convalescent COVID-19 were sourced from the United States, Italy and Spain. Nucleic acid was either cDNA or gDNA, and it came from T cells, B-cell-depleted T cells, or PBMCs.

The authors' processing: Reference gene primers were amplified, and this amplification served to estimate nucleated cell counts. Here immunoSEQ multiplex PCR was the method, and the copy in TCRdb shows in-frame clones only, minus some. V and J calls and clone size are those listed in that table; D and trimming were worked out from the DNA. In the table there are about 81,000 clones, 89% of which are singletons. This CDR3 comprises 14 residues. Looked up from germline, CDR1 is SEHNR and CDR2 is FQNEAQ (reference sequence). The V gene end was trimmed by 6 bases and the J gene end by 11 bases; junction bases not matched to a gene: 11.

V is TRBV7-9 and J is TRBJ1-1; 11 nucleotides align to TRBD1. This receptor was identified in an older man with active or convalescent COVID-19. The specimen sequenced was peripheral blood. The CDR3 DNA follows: TGTGCCAGCAGGGGGACAGGGGGAGGCTCGGTCGCTTTCTTT. It codes for CASRGTGGGSVAFF.